This T cell receptor (beta chain) was documented in a study of identical twins. With respect to this clonotype: The antigen remains undetermined.

Findings of the study overall: Out-of-frame TCR alpha sharing in monozygotic twins exceeded recombination model predictions. For out-of-frame alpha sequences shared by twins, low generation probability was in excess.

The length of the CDR3 is 14 residues. Germline values: CDR1 SGHRS, CDR2 YFSETQ. V lost 2 bases and J lost 6; bases outside the gene matches: 4. TCRdb independently ran MiXCR on the 5' RACE reads; one entry per CDR3 protein. This sample yields about 520,000 distinct CDR3 sequences, of which roughly a fifth are seen a single time; around 0.9% belongs to the top ten. The data also belong to a second study, concerning T cells expressing NK-cell markers.

This clonotype was sampled from a woman aged 18-35 years in good health. V usage is TRBV5-1 and J usage is TRBJ2-1; TRBD2 agrees at 8 bases. Sample: CD4+ T cells sorted from blood. The CDR3 is CASSLAGVPNEQFF. CDR3 bases: TGCGCCAGCAGCTTAGCGGGAGTCCCCAATGAGCAGTTCTTC.